What follows are 8 T cell receptor beta chains derived from one specimen sequenced in a study of early T cells in non-severe SARS-CoV-2 infection. TCRdb reprocessed the 5' RACE reads with MiXCR, giving one entry per CDR3 protein. Here the sample spans more than 35,000 distinct CDR3 sequences, 5.3% being singletons. The sample comprised whole blood. The origin of the receptors is an adult who was a healthcare worker with PCR-confirmed SARS-CoV-2 infection or an uninfected control (not recorded which).

Turning to this clonotype: A read error may explain this, as a much larger clone is one base away. The rearrangement links TRBV4-1 to TRBJ2-2, with D perhaps TRBD2 (6 bases). The CDR3 runs 15 residues. Germline V gene lookup returns CDR1 MGHRA and CDR2 YSYEKL. The CDR3 nucleotides are TGCGCCAGAAGCCAGGCGGGGTCGGCGGCCGGGGAGCTGTTTTTT. It codes for CARSQAGSAAGELFF.

In its sample, this clonotype was seen many times. The rearrangement uses TRBV29-1 and TRBJ2-3; TRBD2 is a possible D gene (6 bases). CDR3 size: 11 residues. The V and J ends lost 4 bases and 11 bases respectively, with 13 bases between them. Germline values: CDR1 SQVTM, CDR2 ANQGSEA. The DNA of the CDR3 is TGCAGCGTTGGGGGGACTTCGGGGCAGTATTTT. As protein: CSVGGTSGQYF.

This clonotype appeared a few times. The gene calls are TRBV6-2 or TRBV6-3 and TRBJ2-5; 7 bases line up with TRBD1. The ends lost 6 bases at V and 7 bases at J; junction bases unmatched: 8. The CDR3 loop spans 13 amino acids. Germline V lookup: CDR1 MNHEY, CDR2 SVGEGT. CDR3 bases: TGTGCCAGCAGCCGGGACAGTGGAGTGACCCAGTACTTC. Translation gives CASSRDSGVTQYF.

This clonotype was seen a few times. The gene calls are TRBV7-2 and TRBJ1-6; 9 bases agree with TRBD1. Per the germline V gene, CDR1 is SGHTA and CDR2 is FQGNSA. V trimming: 4 bases; J trimming: 9 bases; junction bases outside the gene matches: 4. The length of the CDR3 is 14 residues. This chain's CDR3 is CASSYGQGTSPLHF. The CDR3 DNA reads TGTGCCAGCAGCTATGGACAGGGGACTTCACCCCTCCACTTT.

Ten or more counts support this clonotype. CDR3 protein: CSAPRTQNTEAFF. CDR3 nucleotide sequence: TGCAGTGCTCCAAGGACGCAGAACACTGAAGCTTTCTTT. This chain uses TRBV20-1 with TRBJ1-1; no clear D gene. CDR1 is DFQATT, CDR2 SNEGSKA, per germline (reference sequence). This CDR3 comprises 13 residues. Between the trimmed V and J ends, which lost 5 bases and 1 base, there was a span of 11 bases.

This clonotype was seen many times. This chain connects TRBV4-2 to TRBJ2-5; 8 bases agree with TRBD1. This CDR3 spans 16 amino acids. The junction had 5 bases not matched to a gene; V was cut back by 0 bases and J by 2 bases. The germline V gene has CDR1 LGHNA and CDR2 YNFKEQ. The CDR3 nucleotides read TGTGCCAGCAGCCAAGATGGCAGGGGGCTACAAGAGACCCAGTACTTC. The encoded protein is CASSQDGRGLQETQYF.

At least ten counts were recorded for this clonotype. The chain carries TRBV7-2 and TRBJ2-1, with D perhaps TRBD2 (6 bases). This CDR3 has 13 amino acids. Germline V lookup: CDR1 SGHTA, CDR2 FQGNSA. The V gene lost 5 bases and the J gene lost 9 bases, with 14 bases spanning the gap. The CDR3, as DNA: TGTGCCAGCAGCCCGCGGGACTTTCTTGAGCAGTTCTTC. Amino acid sequence: CASSPRDFLEQFF.

This clonotype was observed at least ten times. The chain employs TRBV7-8 and TRBJ2-7, with D uncertain. Germline V CDR1 and CDR2: SGHVS, FQNEAQ. The V end was cut by 0 bases, the J end by 0 bases, with 6 bases between. This CDR3 spans 14 amino acids. This CDR3 is CASSLARVSYEQYF. CDR3 nucleotide sequence: TGTGCCAGCAGCTTAGCCCGCGTCTCCTACGAGCAGTACTTC.